The 18 T cell receptor beta chains below all came from one sample that was sequenced in a study of T cells after yellow fever vaccination. One entry per CDR3 protein, called by TCRdb with MiXCR from the 5' RACE reads. The sample contains under 200,000 distinct CDR3 sequences, around 10% of which appear only once. The sequencing used CD8+ T cells sorted from PBMCs, collected 15 days after the yellow fever booster vaccination. The origin of the receptors is a man between 18 and 29 years old who received the YFV17D yellow fever vaccine.

There are a few counts of this clonotype. This chain joins TRBV19 and TRBJ2-7; TRBD2 might be the D (5 bases). The CDR3 runs to 16 residues. In germline, CDR1 is LNHDA, CDR2 SQIVND (reference sequence). With 0 bases removed from V and 3 bases from J, the gap between germline ends came to 15 bases. In nucleotides, the CDR3 is TGTGCCAGTAGTATAGATCCCGCAGGACTCTTCTACGAGCAGTACTTC. As protein: CASSIDPAGLFYEQYF.

The chain uses TRBV5-5 and TRBJ1-1; no reliable D call. The CDR3 is 16 residues long. V dropped 2 bases and J dropped 0 bases, with 14 bases sitting between them. Germline values: CDR1 SGHKS, CDR2 YYEKEE (reference sequence). CDR3 protein: CASSFRGRGMNTEAFF. The CDR3 bases are TGTGCCAGCAGCTTCCGGGGAAGAGGAATGAACACTGAAGCTTTCTTT.

V gene TRBV10-3 combines with J gene TRBJ1-5; 9 nucleotides line up with TRBD1. The CDR3 consists of 15 residues. In germline, CDR1 is ENHRY, CDR2 SYGVKD. J lost 6 bases, V lost 3 bases, and 6 bases had no gene match. The CDR3 bases are TGTGCCATCAGTGACCGAACAGGGGGCGGTCAGCCCCAGCATTTT. Residues: CAISDRTGGGQPQHF.

This rearrangement joins TRBV2 to TRBJ2-3; no clear D gene. Per germline, CDR1 SNHLY and CDR2 FYNNEI. This CDR3 is built from 12 residues. V was clipped by 3 bases and J by 2 bases, with 3 bases between them. This chain's CDR3 is CASSEPTDTQYF. CDR3 bases: TGTGCCAGCAGTGAGCCCACAGATACGCAGTATTTT.

The V call is TRBV4-2, the J call TRBJ1-1, with 7 positions matching TRBD1. The CDR3 extends over 19 amino acids. Germline V gene sequence: CDR1 LGHNA, CDR2 YNFKEQ. J was trimmed by 0 bases and V by 8 bases; bases with no gene match: 21. CDR3 nucleotide sequence: TGTGCCAGCTACCCATATGTACCGGGACAGTCTACACTGAACACTGAAGCTTTCTTT. As protein: CASYPYVPGQSTLNTEAFF.

This clonotype was seen more than once but under ten times. The V and J genes are TRBV7-2 and TRBJ2-3; the D gene is possibly TRBD1 (7 bases). CDR1 and CDR2 (germline): SGHTA, FQGNSA. This CDR3 has 16 residues. V lost 5 bases and J 1 base, leaving 16 bases between the germline ends. For the CDR3, the DNA is TGTGCCAGCAGCAATCCAGCCAGGGGGGGCACAGATACGCAGTATTTT. Translating gives CASSNPARGGTDTQYF. Drawing the rest from reference TRBV7-2 and TRBJ2-3, the complete variable domain is GAGVSQSPSNKVTEKGKDVELRCDPISGHTALYWYRQSLGQGLEFLIYFQGNSAPDKSGLPSDRFSAERTGGSVSTLTIQRTQQEDSAVYLCASSNPARGGTDTQYFGPGTRLTVL.

The CDR3 sequence is CASSLAQGWEQFF. As DNA, the CDR3 is TGTGCCAGCAGCTTAGCACAGGGGTGGGAGCAGTTCTTC. V is TRBV7-9 and J is TRBJ2-1; 7 nucleotides agree with TRBD1. The CDR3 has 13 residues. The V gene end was trimmed by 0 bases and the J gene end by 10 bases; junction bases not matched to a gene: 3. Germline CDR1 and CDR2: SEHNR and FQNEAQ (reference sequence).

The CDR3 spells CASSQGQLNYGQYV. The CDR3 DNA reads as TGTGCCAGCAGTCAGGGACAGTTAAATTACGGGCAGTACGTC. The chain uses TRBV6-6 and TRBJ2-7; TRBD1 agrees at 7 bases. CDR3 length: 14 residues. From germline, CDR1 is MNHNY and CDR2 SVGAGI (reference sequence).

The table lists this clonotype with a few counts. The chain couples TRBV4-1 to TRBJ2-1; 8 nucleotides align to TRBD1. Looked up from germline, CDR1 is MGHRA and CDR2 is YSYEKL. After removal of 0 bases from V and 7 bases from J, the junction contained 5 bases not matched to a gene. This CDR3 has 15 amino acids. CDR3 nucleotide sequence: TGCGCCAGCAGCCAAGAACCAGGGGGCCGGAATGAGCAGTTCTTC. It yields the protein CASSQEPGGRNEQFF.

This clonotype was counted only a few times. This chain uses TRBV11-2 with TRBJ2-1, with 8 bases aligning to TRBD2. CDR3 length: 16 residues. CDR1 and CDR2 from the germline V gene are SGHAT and FQNNGV. Germline trimming cut 5 bases from V and 7 bases from J; bases unmatched to any gene: 13. CDR3 residues: CASSPPQAGANNEQFF. Written as DNA, the CDR3 is TGTGCCAGCAGCCCTCCTCAAGCGGGGGCCAATAATGAGCAGTTCTTC.

The V call is TRBV6-2 or TRBV6-3, the J call TRBJ2-3, with 8 bases matching TRBD1. Trimming removed 5 bases from V and 1 base from J; junction bases left unmatched: 2. Per the germline V gene, CDR1 is MNHEY and CDR2 is SVGEGT. This CDR3 has 14 residues. CDR3 in amino acids: CASSADRGTDTQYF. DNA of the CDR3: TGTGCCAGCAGTGCGGACAGGGGCACAGATACGCAGTATTTT.

The CDR3 is CASSYQGAGYEQYF. DNA for the CDR3: TGTGCCAGCAGCTACCAGGGGGCGGGCTACGAGCAGTACTTC. The gene calls are TRBV7-8 and TRBJ2-7, with 8 bases aligning to TRBD1. The CDR3 loop spans 14 amino acids. CDR1 and CDR2 from the germline V gene are SGHVS and FQNEAQ. The ends lost 4 bases at V and 3 bases at J; junction bases unmatched: 5. Combining the CDR3 with reference TRBV7-8 and TRBJ2-7 gives the whole variable domain GAGVSQSPRYKVAKRGQDVALRCDPISGHVSLFWYQQALGQGPEFLTYFQNEAQLDKSGLPSDRFFAERPEGSVSTLKIQRTQQEDSAVYLCASSYQGAGYEQYFGPGTRLTVT.

This clonotype appeared many times. The rearrangement uses TRBV4-1 and TRBJ1-3; D is unclear. CDR1 is MGHRA and CDR2 is YSYEKL in the germline V gene. Trimming removed 1 base at V and 0 bases at J, with 4 bases between. The length of the CDR3 is 14 residues. CDR3 sequence reads: CASSQVRSGNTIYF. DNA of the CDR3: TGCGCCAGCAGCCAAGTTCGCTCTGGAAACACCATATATTTT.

V and J are TRBV27 and TRBJ1-5, with no clear D. CDR3 length equals 15 residues. Germline assignment: CDR1 MNHEY and CDR2 SMNVEV (reference sequence). V shed 5 bases and J shed 4 bases, with 15 bases lying between them. CDR3: CASSPTPDGNQPQHF. CDR3 bases: TGTGCCAGCAGTCCCACACCAGACGGTAATCAGCCCCAGCATTTT.

In this sample, this clonotype turned up a few times. The chain has TRBV7-6 and TRBJ2-7, with D perhaps given as TRBD1 or TRBD2 (5 bases each). Looked up from germline, CDR1 is SGHVS and CDR2 is FNYEAQ. The V end was cut by 5 bases, the J end by 2 bases, with 13 bases between. The CDR3 length is 14 residues. The CDR3 bases are TGTGCCAGCAGCACCTCCGAGGGGCCCTACGAGCAGTACTTC. Translating it yields CASSTSEGPYEQYF.

This clonotype was found a few times. This rearrangement joins TRBV6-5 to TRBJ1-6, with D unclear. This CDR3 is 13 amino acids long. Trimming removed 0 bases from V and 7 bases from J, with 4 bases in between. Germline V CDR1 and CDR2: MNHEY, SVGAGI. CDR3 region: CASSYSGNSPLHF. CDR3 DNA: TGTGCCAGCAGTTACTCTGGGAATTCACCCCTCCACTTT.

V and J are TRBV4-2 and TRBJ2-3, with 11 bases identical to TRBD2. This CDR3 contains 16 residues. Germline CDR1 LGHNA, CDR2 YNFKEQ. The CDR3 reads CVLAGKLAGVKDTQYF. CDR3 in DNA: TGTGTCTTAGCAGGGAAACTAGCGGGAGTGAAAGATACGCAGTATTTT.

This clonotype was seen many times. V usage is TRBV27 and J usage is TRBJ2-7, with D possibly being TRBD1 or TRBD2 (5 bases each). This CDR3 region has 15 residues. Germline assignment: CDR1 MNHEY and CDR2 SMNVEV (reference sequence). Trimming pared 3 bases from V and 7 bases from J, leaving 19 bases between. CDR3 DNA: TGTGCCAGCAGTTTCTCCGGGACCCTCCGGGTGGAGCAGTACTTC. Translated: CASSFSGTLRVEQYF.